A selection of T cell receptor beta chains follows, all from one sample in a study of OX40 agonist ivuxolimab in advanced cancers. Profiling relied on immunoSEQ multiplex PCR, and the TCRdb table lists in-frame clones only, not all of them. The table lists tens of thousands of clones, 75% to 85% of them singletons. The input for sequencing was CD4+ or CD8+ T cells sorted from blood, taken in a trial of the OX40 agonist ivuxolimab. Source of these receptors: an adult with an advanced solid tumor such as melanoma, head and neck, liver or kidney cancer. The CDR3 runs from the conserved cysteine through the conserved F or W. The order of the fields is clone size, V gene, D gene, J gene, CDR3 protein, CDR3 DNA. The D gene is left open where the match is weak. Where a row states a size, it is once, few, many or the class of an expanded clone; other rows omit it.

abundance: .; v_gene: TRBV18; d_gene: .; j_gene: TRBJ1-5; CDR3aa: CASSRDSSNQPQHF; CDR3nt: TGTGCCAGCTCAAGGGACTCTAGCAATCAGCCCCAGCATTTT
abundance: .; v_gene: TRBV7-9; d_gene: .; j_gene: TRBJ2-3; CDR3aa: CASSLKTGGTRTDTQYF; CDR3nt: TGTGCCAGCAGCCTTAAGACAGGGGGGACTAGGACAGATACGCAGTATTTT
abundance: .; v_gene: TRBV30; d_gene: .; j_gene: TRBJ1-1; CDR3aa: CAWSGIYTVEAFF; CDR3nt: TGTGCCTGGAGTGGTATTTACACGGTTGAAGCTTTCTTT
abundance: once; v_gene: TRBV6-6; d_gene: .; j_gene: TRBJ2-1; CDR3aa: CASSAPGSYNEQFF; CDR3nt: TGTGCCAGCAGTGCCCCAGGATCCTACAATGAGCAGTTCTTC
abundance: .; v_gene: TRBV9; d_gene: .; j_gene: TRBJ1-1; CDR3aa: CASSVVGQGGTEAFF; CDR3nt: TGTGCCAGCAGCGTAGTTGGGCAGGGCGGCACTGAAGCTTTCTTT
abundance: .; v_gene: TRBV28; d_gene: .; j_gene: TRBJ1-1; CDR3aa: CASTSLGVGGTEAFF; CDR3nt: TGTGCCAGCACCTCCCTGGGGGTGGGAGGCACTGAAGCTTTCTTT
abundance: .; v_gene: TRBV18; d_gene: TRBD2; j_gene: TRBJ2-2; CDR3aa: CASSPQTSGNTGELFF; CDR3nt: TGTGCCAGCTCACCACAGACTAGCGGAAACACCGGGGAGCTGTTTTTT
abundance: once; v_gene: TRBV10-1; d_gene: .; j_gene: TRBJ2-1; CDR3aa: CASSEYGAVDNEQFF; CDR3nt: TGCGCCAGCAGTGAGTACGGGGCAGTCGACAATGAGCAGTTCTTC
abundance: .; v_gene: TRBV5-5; d_gene: .; j_gene: TRBJ2-2; CDR3aa: CALPAGELFF; CDR3nt: TGTGCCTTACCGGCCGGGGAGCTGTTTTTT
abundance: .; v_gene: TRBV2; d_gene: TRBD1; j_gene: TRBJ1-2; CDR3aa: CASRTTGQGYGYTF; CDR3nt: TGTGCCAGCAGGACAACGGGACAGGGCTATGGCTACACCTTC
abundance: .; v_gene: TRBV7-9; d_gene: .; j_gene: TRBJ2-7; CDR3aa: CASSLKRRMSAGEQYF; CDR3nt: TGTGCCAGCAGCTTAAAGCGAAGGATGTCGGCGGGCGAGCAGTACTTC
abundance: once; v_gene: TRBV19; d_gene: .; j_gene: TRBJ2-2; CDR3aa: CASSVNAGQTGELFF; CDR3nt: TGTGCCAGTAGTGTAAACGCGGGGCAAACCGGGGAGCTGTTTTTT
abundance: .; v_gene: TRBV9; d_gene: .; j_gene: TRBJ1-2; CDR3aa: CASSVARSRDGYTF; CDR3nt: TGTGCCAGCAGCGTAGCCCGAAGTCGGGATGGCTACACCTTC
abundance: few; v_gene: TRBV15; d_gene: TRBD2; j_gene: TRBJ2-1; CDR3aa: CATSRDLTSGKGEQFF; CDR3nt: TGTGCCACCAGCAGAGATCTTACTAGCGGGAAGGGTGAGCAGTTCTTC
abundance: .; v_gene: TRBV7-2; d_gene: TRBD1; j_gene: TRBJ1-5; CDR3aa: CASSQRDSENQPQHF; CDR3nt: TGTGCCAGCAGTCAAAGGGACAGCGAAAATCAGCCCCAGCATTTT
abundance: .; v_gene: TRBV7-9; d_gene: .; j_gene: TRBJ1-4; CDR3aa: CASSPLAGVEKLFF; CDR3nt: TGTGCCAGCAGCCCCTTAGCGGGAGTTGAAAAACTGTTTTTT
abundance: .; v_gene: TRBV19; d_gene: .; j_gene: TRBJ1-1; CDR3aa: CASAGVWDTEAFF; CDR3nt: TGTGCCAGTGCAGGGGTATGGGACACTGAAGCTTTCTTT
abundance: .; v_gene: TRBV28; d_gene: .; j_gene: TRBJ1-2; CDR3aa: CASRRTNYGYTF; CDR3nt: TGTGCCAGCAGGAGGACAAACTATGGCTACACCTTC
abundance: .; v_gene: TRBV15; d_gene: TRBD1; j_gene: TRBJ2-7; CDR3aa: CATSRDRGRDLLSSYEQYF; CDR3nt: TGTGCCACCAGCAGGGACAGGGGGCGTGATCTACTTAGCTCCTACGAGCAGTACTTC
abundance: .; v_gene: TRBV9; d_gene: .; j_gene: TRBJ1-6; CDR3aa: CASSVGPGPNNSPLHF; CDR3nt: TGTGCCAGCAGCGTAGGCCCAGGGCCGAACAATTCACCCCTCCACTTT
abundance: .; v_gene: TRBV5-6; d_gene: .; j_gene: TRBJ1-2; CDR3aa: CASSLLEGHGYTF; CDR3nt: TGTGCCAGCAGCTTGTTAGAGGGCCATGGCTACACCTTC
abundance: .; v_gene: TRBV27; d_gene: TRBD2; j_gene: TRBJ2-2; CDR3aa: CASRNPGLAGGQSGTGELFF; CDR3nt: TGTGCCAGCAGGAACCCGGGACTAGCGGGGGGGCAGAGTGGCACCGGGGAGCTGTTTTTT
abundance: .; v_gene: TRBV7-6; d_gene: .; j_gene: TRBJ2-2; CDR3aa: CASTRGANVFF; CDR3nt: TGTGCCAGCACCAGGGGAGCCAATGTGTTTTTT
abundance: .; v_gene: TRBV10-2; d_gene: .; j_gene: TRBJ2-1; CDR3aa: CASGLVGNEQFF; CDR3nt: TGCGCCAGCGGCCTCGTCGGGAATGAGCAGTTCTTC
abundance: .; v_gene: TRBV28; d_gene: .; j_gene: TRBJ1-1; CDR3aa: CASSPTVNTEAFF; CDR3nt: TGTGCCAGCAGTCCTACAGTGAACACTGAAGCTTTCTTT